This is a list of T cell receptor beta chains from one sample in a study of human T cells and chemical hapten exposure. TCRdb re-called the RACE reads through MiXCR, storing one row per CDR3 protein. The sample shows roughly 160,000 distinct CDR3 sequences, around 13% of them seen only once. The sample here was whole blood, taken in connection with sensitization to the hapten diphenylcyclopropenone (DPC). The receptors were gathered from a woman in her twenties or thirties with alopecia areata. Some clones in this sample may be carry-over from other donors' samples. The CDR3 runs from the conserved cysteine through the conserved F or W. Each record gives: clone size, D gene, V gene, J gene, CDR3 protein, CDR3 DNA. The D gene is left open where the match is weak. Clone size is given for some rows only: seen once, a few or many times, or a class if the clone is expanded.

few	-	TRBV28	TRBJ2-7	CASSRQDGAYEQYF	TGTGCCAGCAGTCGACAGGATGGGGCCTACGAGCAGTACTTC
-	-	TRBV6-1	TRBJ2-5	CASSEAGVYQETQYF	TGTGCCAGCAGTGAAGCGGGGGTCTACCAAGAGACCCAGTACTTC
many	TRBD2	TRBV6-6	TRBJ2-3	CASREGQWTQYF	TGTGCCAGCCGGGAGGGGCAGTGGACGCAGTATTTT
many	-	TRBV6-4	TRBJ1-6	CASSAGDNSPLHF	TGTGCCAGCAGTGCAGGGGATAATTCACCCCTCCACTTT
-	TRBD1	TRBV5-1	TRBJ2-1	CASRRQGADNEQFF	TGCGCCAGCAGAAGACAGGGCGCGGACAATGAGCAGTTCTTC
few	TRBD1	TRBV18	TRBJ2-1	CASSPREGTGIYNEQFF	TGTGCCAGCTCACCAAGAGAGGGGACAGGGATCTACAATGAGCAGTTCTTC
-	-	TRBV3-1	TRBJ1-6	CASSYLDPTNSPLHF	TGTGCCAGCAGCTACTTAGACCCAACTAATTCACCCCTCCACTTT
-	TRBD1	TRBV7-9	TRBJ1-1	CASSLGTATEAFF	TGTGCCAGCAGCTTGGGGACAGCCACTGAAGCTTTCTTT
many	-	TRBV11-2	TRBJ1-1	CASSLGGATEAFF	TGTGCCAGCAGCTTGGGAGGGGCCACTGAAGCTTTCTTT
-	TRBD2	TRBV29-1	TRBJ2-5	CSVGPPASGRRDRETQYF	TGCAGCGTTGGACCCCCGGCTAGCGGGAGAAGAGATCGAGAGACCCAGTACTTC
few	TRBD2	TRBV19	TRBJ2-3	CASSILAGGTTDTQYF	TGTGCCAGTAGTATCCTAGCGGGAGGCACCACAGATACGCAGTATTTT
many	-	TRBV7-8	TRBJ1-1	CASSTPVYPEFRYTEAFF	TGTGCCAGCAGCACCCCGGTGTACCCGGAGTTTCGGTACACTGAAGCTTTCTTT
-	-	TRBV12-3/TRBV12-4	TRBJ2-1	CASSLSSGGGPIF	TGTGCCAGCAGTTTGAGTAGTGGAGGGGGGCCGATCTTC
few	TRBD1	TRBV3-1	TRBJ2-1	CASSGPGQGNEQFF	TGTGCCAGCAGCGGTCCGGGACAGGGGAATGAGCAGTTCTTC
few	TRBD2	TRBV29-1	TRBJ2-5	CSVGAGGRETQYF	TGCAGCGTGGGAGCGGGAGGTCGGGAGACCCAGTACTTC
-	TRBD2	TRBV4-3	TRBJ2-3	CASSQDFVPSGGASTDTQYF	TGCGCCAGCAGCCAAGATTTTGTCCCTAGCGGGGGGGCTAGCACAGATACGCAGTATTTT
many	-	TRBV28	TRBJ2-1	CASTLNYHEQFF	TGTGCCAGCACTCTAAACTATCATGAGCAGTTCTTC
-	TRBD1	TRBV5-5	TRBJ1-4	CASSLVAGQGGEKLFF	TGTGCCAGCAGCTTGGTGGCGGGACAGGGAGGTGAAAAACTGTTTTTT
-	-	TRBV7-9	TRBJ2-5	CASSRSGEETQYF	TGTGCCAGCAGCCGATCGGGAGAAGAGACCCAGTACTTC
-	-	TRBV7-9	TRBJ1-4	CASSLSSAGEKLFF	TGTGCCAGCAGCTTATCTTCGGCGGGTGAAAAACTGTTTTTT
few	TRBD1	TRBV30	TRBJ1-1	CAWRRTGVEVMNTEAFF	TGTGCCTGGAGAAGGACAGGGGTTGAGGTAATGAACACTGAAGCTTTCTTT
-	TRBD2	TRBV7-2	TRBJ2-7	CASSPFSGRADEQYF	TGTGCCAGCAGCCCTTTTAGCGGGAGGGCCGACGAGCAGTACTTC
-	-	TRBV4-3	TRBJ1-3	CASSQDGSSGNTIYF	TGCGCCAGCAGCCAAGATGGCAGCTCTGGAAACACCATATATTTT
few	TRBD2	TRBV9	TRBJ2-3	CASSVGLAGVDTQYF	TGTGCCAGCAGCGTAGGACTAGCGGGGGTCGATACGCAGTATTTT
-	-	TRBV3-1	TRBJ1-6	CASSKVNSPLHF	TGTGCCAGCAGCAAAGTTAATTCACCCCTCCACTTT
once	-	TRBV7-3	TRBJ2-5	CASSSTGQPGETQYF	TGTGCCAGCAGCTCTACAGGCCAGCCCGGGGAGACCCAGTACTTC
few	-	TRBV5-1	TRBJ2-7	CASSLDGNYYEQYF	TGCGCCAGCAGCTTGGACGGAAATTACTACGAGCAGTACTTC
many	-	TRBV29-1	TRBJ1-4	CSVGQEKLFF	TGCAGCGTCGGACAGGAAAAACTGTTTTTT
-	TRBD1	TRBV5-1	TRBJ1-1	CASSLQGAEAFF	TGCGCCAGCAGCCTACAGGGGGCTGAAGCTTTCTTT
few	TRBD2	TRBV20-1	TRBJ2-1	CSVGLAAYNEQFF	TGCAGTGTCGGACTAGCGGCCTACAATGAGCAGTTCTTC
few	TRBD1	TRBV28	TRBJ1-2	CASTLPGQNYGYTF	TGTGCCAGCACCCTCCCGGGACAGAACTATGGCTACACCTTC
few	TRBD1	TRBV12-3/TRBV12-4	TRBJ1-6	CASTVRGPSPLHF	TGTGCCAGCACCGTCAGGGGGCCTTCACCCCTCCACTTT
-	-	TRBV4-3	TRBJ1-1	CASSQEWGRAFF	TGCGCCAGCAGCCAAGAATGGGGAAGAGCTTTCTTT
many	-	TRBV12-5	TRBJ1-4	CASAPGTQEKLFF	TGTGCTAGTGCCCCCGGGACGCAGGAAAAACTGTTTTTT
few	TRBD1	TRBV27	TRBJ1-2	CASRIDRGHGYTF	TGTGCCAGCAGGATCGACAGGGGGCATGGCTACACCTTC
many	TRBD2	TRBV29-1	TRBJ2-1	CSVSGNYNEQFF	TGCAGCGTTAGCGGGAACTACAATGAGCAGTTCTTC
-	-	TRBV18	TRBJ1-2	CASSPPRGAGIDGYTF	TGTGCCAGCTCACCACCGCGAGGGGCTGGGATCGATGGCTACACCTTC
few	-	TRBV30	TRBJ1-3	CAWTHTTSSGNTIYF	TGTGCCTGGACCCATACCACTTCCTCTGGAAACACCATATATTTT
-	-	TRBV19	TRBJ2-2	CASSIGDTIPTGELFF	TGTGCCAGTAGTATAGGGGACACTATTCCCACCGGGGAGCTGTTTTTT
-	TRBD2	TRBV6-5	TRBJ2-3	CASSRPGLAGHTQYF	TGTGCCAGCAGTAGGCCGGGACTAGCGGGTCATACGCAGTATTTT
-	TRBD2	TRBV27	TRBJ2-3	CASSRAGGTGDTQYF	TGTGCCAGCTCTCGAGCGGGAGGGACGGGAGATACGCAGTATTTT
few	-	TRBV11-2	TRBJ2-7	CASSPGVSGYEQYF	TGTGCCAGCAGCCCCGGCGTTTCGGGTTACGAGCAGTACTTC
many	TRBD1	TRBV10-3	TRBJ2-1	CATTEGAPTYNEQFF	TGTGCCACCACCGAGGGGGCCCCCACCTACAATGAGCAGTTCTTC
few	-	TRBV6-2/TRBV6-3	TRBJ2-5	CASTLTAAGRQETQYF	TGTGCCAGCACCCTAACGGCGGCAGGCCGTCAAGAGACCCAGTACTTC
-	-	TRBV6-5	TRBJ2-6	CASSYSRGSGANVLTF	TGTGCCAGCAGTTACTCCAGGGGCTCTGGGGCCAACGTCCTGACTTTC
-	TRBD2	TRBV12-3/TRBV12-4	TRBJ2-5	CASRPGTSGETQYF	TGTGCCAGCAGACCCGGGACTAGCGGAGAGACCCAGTACTTC
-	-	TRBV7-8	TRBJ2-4	CASSLEGLKNIQYF	TGTGCCAGCAGCTTAGAAGGGCTAAAAAACATTCAGTACTTC
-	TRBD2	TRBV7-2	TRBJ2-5	CASSPGLAGLSETQYF	TGTGCCAGCAGTCCGGGACTAGCGGGGCTCAGCGAGACCCAGTACTTC